The T cell receptor beta chain described here comes from a study of blood T cell repertoires in COVID-19. Assay used: immunoSEQ multiplex PCR; TCRdb lists only in-frame clones, some missing. The profile shows about 90,000 clones, roughly 90% of them singletons. Trimming shortened V by 4 bases and J by 6 bases, and 10 bases separated the two germline ends. Germline V CDR1 and CDR2: MRHNA, SNTAGT. There are 12 residues in the CDR3. This chain connects TRBV6-4 to TRBJ2-7; D ambiguous. This sequence originates from a man older than 75 with acute or convalescent COVID-19. The sequencing input was peripheral blood. CDR3 in amino acids: CASSATKSEQYF. CDR3 coding DNA: TGTGCCAGCAGTGCTACTAAGTCCGAGCAGTACTTC.